These 14 T cell receptor beta chains share one sample of origin, sequenced in a study of blood T cells in healthy people across ages (dated by TCRdb to between 2015 and 2017). Libraries were prepared through 5' RACE. TCRdb records Illumina HiSeq 2500 as the sequencer. A second PCR of about 6 to 11 cycles was performed with a sample-barcoded 5' primer and a J-beta primer mix. The raw public data were reprocessed by TCRdb itself: fastp quality trimming at Q25, MiXCR clonotype calling, in-frame beta chains only. When rows share a CDR3 protein, they turn into one entry using the most common DNA and genes. The sample profile shows hundreds of thousands of distinct CDR3 sequences; 60% to 80% of them were found once. The ten top clones hold 28% of the sample. Sequencing input: blood. Receptor source: a man aged 30 to 45 in good health.

The V gene is TRBV29-1, the J gene TRBJ1-2; D not resolved. V lost 2 bases, J lost 1 base, and 5 bases lay in between. The CDR3 contains 12 residues. CDR1 and CDR2 from the germline V gene are SQVTM and ANQGSEA. The DNA of the CDR3 is TGCAGCGTTGAAAGGGTTAACTATGGCTACACCTTC. Its translation: CSVERVNYGYTF.

The rearrangement links TRBV7-2 to TRBJ2-6; D perhaps matches TRBD1 (6 bases). Germline V gene data show CDR1 as SGHTA and CDR2 as FQGNSA. This CDR3 region has 15 residues. The V and J ends lost 3 bases and 3 bases respectively, with 9 bases between them. Written as DNA, the CDR3 is TGTGCCAGCAGCTTTACAGGGTTTGGGGCCAACGTCCTGACTTTC. Protein: CASSFTGFGANVLTF. The variable domain in full, with the rest retrieved from reference TRBV7-2 and TRBJ2-6, is GAGVSQSPSNKVTEKGKDVELRCDPISGHTALYWYRQSLGQGLEFLIYFQGNSAPDKSGLPSDRFSAERTGGSVSTLTIQRTQQEDSAVYLCASSFTGFGANVLTFGAGSRLTVL.

This rearrangement joins TRBV6-2 or TRBV6-3 to TRBJ1-2, with D possibly TRBD1 on 5 matching bases. CDR3 size: 12 residues. The V and J ends lost 7 bases and 7 bases respectively, with 13 bases between them. Germline loops: CDR1 MNHEY, CDR2 SVGEGT. CDR3 DNA sequence: TGTGCCAGCACTAAGGAGGGGTTTGGCTACACCTTC. Amino acid sequence: CASTKEGFGYTF.

The chain is built from TRBV10-3 and TRBJ1-2; TRBD1 aligns across 7 bases. Germline V gene lookup returns CDR1 ENHRY and CDR2 SYGVKD. V lost 2 bases, J lost 8 bases, and 14 bases stayed unmatched. The CDR3 is 16 residues long. CDR3 residues: CAISEKDRRTGIGYTF. CDR3 nucleotides: TGTGCCATCAGTGAGAAGGACAGGAGAACGGGAATCGGCTACACCTTC.

The V call is TRBV5-1, the J call TRBJ2-5, with 7 bases that match TRBD2. Trimming removed 0 bases from V and 11 bases from J; junction bases left unmatched: 7. Germline V gene data show CDR1 as SGHRS and CDR2 as YFSETQ. The CDR3 is made up of 13 amino acids. The DNA for the CDR3 is TGCGCCAGCAGCTTGGCCCCTGCGGGGGAGCAGTACTTC. It specifies CASSLAPAGEQYF.

This chain links TRBV4-1 with TRBJ2-4; D possibly corresponds to TRBD1 (5 bases). V was pared by 4 bases and J by 4 bases, with 11 bases between. There are 14 residues in the CDR3. Germline values: CDR1 MGHRA, CDR2 YSYEKL. The CDR3 region is CASSPVQGKNIQYF. DNA of the CDR3: TGCGCCAGCAGCCCGGTGCAGGGTAAAAACATTCAGTACTTC.

This chain uses TRBV2 with TRBJ2-3, with D possibly TRBD1 on 6 matching bases. The V and J ends lost 6 bases and 4 bases respectively, with 14 bases between them. Germline-derived CDR1 and CDR2 are SNHLY and FYNNEI. This CDR3 is 14 amino acids long. The CDR3 region is CASSQGSGSDTQYF. The CDR3 DNA reads as TGTGCCAGCAGCCAGGGGAGCGGTTCAGATACGCAGTATTTT.

The genes are TRBV25-1 and TRBJ2-7; the D gene is possibly TRBD1 (5 bases). The CDR3 is made up of 13 amino acids. CDR1 is MGHDK and CDR2 is SYGVNS in the germline V gene. V lost 5 bases and J lost 4, with 12 bases in between. CDR3 region: CASSSIGVYEQYF. CDR3 nucleotide sequence: TGTGCCAGCAGTTCGATAGGGGTTTACGAGCAGTACTTC.

The CDR3 sequence is CASSQRAGGRYGYTF. In DNA, the CDR3 is TGCGCCAGCAGCCAACGGGCAGGGGGCCGCTATGGCTACACCTTC. The chain links TRBV4-3 to TRBJ1-2; 8 positions agree with TRBD1. Looked up from germline, CDR1 is LGHNA and CDR2 is YSLEER. This CDR3 is 15 amino acids long. The ends lost 2 bases at V and 4 bases at J; junction bases unmatched: 6.

V is TRBV21-1 and J is TRBJ1-5; the table names TRBD1, a call not compared with the DNA. TRBV21-1 is labeled a pseudogene. The CDR3 has 15 residues. For the CDR3, the DNA is TGTGCCAGCAGCAAAGAGGAACAGGGGTTGCGGCCCCAGCATTTT. Translation gives CASSKEEQGLRPQHF.

J is TRBJ2-5 and V is TRBV20-1, with D uncertain. The DNA end lines up better with TRBJ2-1; the J call may be wrong. CDR1 and CDR2 (germline): DFQATT, SNEGSKA (reference sequence). The length of the CDR3 is 16 residues. The CDR3 DNA is TGCAGTGCTAGAGATTCAGGAAAACATCCCCCGGAGACCCAGTTCTTC. Protein product: CSARDSGKHPPETQFF.

As regards this clonotype: A much larger clone differs from this one at a single base, so this may be a read error. The chain recombines TRBV3-1 with TRBJ2-1; TRBD2 matches 8 bases. The CDR3 spans 16 residues. Germline CDR1 LGHDT, CDR2 YNNKEL (reference sequence). CDR3 nucleotides: TGTGCCAGCAACCAAGTGGCGGGGGGCTACTACAATGAGCAGTTCTTC. This translates into CASNQVAGGYYNEQFF.

The chain has TRBV4-3 and TRBJ2-5, with D maybe TRBD2 (6 bases). Near its end, the DNA agrees better with TRBJ2-7, so the J call may be wrong. CDR1 is LGHNA and CDR2 is YSLEER in the germline V gene. The CDR3 has 17 residues. Written as DNA, the CDR3 is TGCGCCAGCAGCCAAGAAGGGTGGGAGCCGGGAGCCTACGAGCAGTACTTC. Translated, it gives CASSQEGWEPGAYEQYF.

The chain is built from TRBV5-1 and TRBJ2-2; D not certain. This CDR3 spans 12 amino acids. Germline values: CDR1 SGHRS, CDR2 YFSETQ. Trimming stripped 4 bases from V and 7 bases from J, with 8 bases between. CDR3 loop: CASSGGSGELFF. In DNA form, the CDR3 reads TGCGCCAGCAGCGGCGGAAGCGGGGAGCTGTTTTTT.